The 6 T cell receptor beta chains below come from one sample, sequenced in a study of CD8+ T cells in alopecia areata. RNA extraction and reverse transcription yielded cDNA as sequencing template. Using immunoSEQ multiplex PCR, the repertoire was profiled, and TCRdb retains in-frame clones only, with some absent. The sample has under 150,000 clones, around 53% seen once; the top ten hold just over 0.45%. Treatment reported: oral pan-JAK inhibitor, 5-10 mg twice daily. Sequencing was performed on CD4+ T cells sorted from blood, taken at week 4, from a patient treated with tofacitinib. The origin of the receptors is a human donor with alopecia areata.

This clone was counted a few times. This chain joins TRBV28 and TRBJ1-5, with 7 bases identical to TRBD1. The germline V gene encodes CDR1 MDHEN and CDR2 SYDVKM. CDR3 size: 16 residues. The V segment lost 2 bases and the J segment 1 base; nucleotides outside the gene matches: 5. The CDR3 region has the DNA TGTGCCAGCAGTTTAGGGGGACAGTGGAGCAATCAGCCCCAGCATTTT. Amino acids: CASSLGGQWSNQPQHF.

This clone was counted a few times. This chain uses TRBV6-1 with TRBJ2-5; D call uncertain. Trimming removed 0 bases at V and 3 bases at J, with 8 bases between. This CDR3 comprises 14 residues. Germline CDR1 is MNHNS and CDR2 is SASEGT. The DNA of the CDR3 is TGTGCCAGCAGTGAAGCAAACACTAAAGAGACCCAGTACTTC. This gives the protein CASSEANTKETQYF.

The gene calls are TRBV5-1 and TRBJ1-2; a weak D match, TRBD1 (6 bases). The CDR3 consists of 14 residues. Trimming shortened V by 4 bases and J by 3 bases, and 13 bases separated the two germline ends. Germline lookup yields CDR1 SGHRS and CDR2 YFSETQ. The CDR3 loop reads CASSLTTGHYGYTF. CDR3 nucleotides: TGCGCCAGCAGCCTAACGACAGGCCACTATGGCTACACCTTC. Full variable domain (missing parts from reference TRBV5-1 and TRBJ1-2): KAGVTQTPRYLIKTRGQQVTLSCSPISGHRSVSWYQQTPGQGLQFLFEYFSETQRNKGNFPGRFSGRQFSNSRSEMNVSTLELGDSALYLCASSLTTGHYGYTFGSGTRLTVV.

The rearrangement uses TRBV30 and TRBJ2-7, with TRBD2 as a possible D gene (5 bases). The germline gives CDR1 GTSNPN, CDR2 SVGIG (reference sequence). The CDR3 is made up of 12 amino acids. Trimming stripped 7 bases from V and 3 bases from J, with 13 bases between. The CDR3 DNA reads as TGTGCCTACCGGGATGGCAACTACGAGCAGTACTTC. Protein sequence: CAYRDGNYEQYF.

The gene calls are TRBV6-5 and TRBJ2-1, with D possibly being TRBD2 (6 bases). The V end was cut by 6 bases, the J end by 8 bases, with 17 bases between. CDR3 size: 14 residues. Germline CDR1 reads MNHEY; CDR2 reads SVGAGI. In DNA, the CDR3 is TGTGCCAGCAGCCCCAGACTAGTGGGGGATGAGCAGTTCTTC. This translates into CASSPRLVGDEQFF.

Here the CDR3 reads CASSASSPGQGWTEAFF. As DNA, the CDR3 is TGTGCCAGCAGCGCCAGCTCCCCGGGACAGGGTTGGACTGAAGCTTTCTTT. The chain joins TRBV13 to TRBJ1-1; TRBD1 agrees at 9 bases. V dropped 5 bases and J dropped 5; count of bases not matched to a gene: 15. The CDR3 spans 17 residues. CDR1 PRHDT and CDR2 FYEKMQ come from the germline V gene (reference sequence).